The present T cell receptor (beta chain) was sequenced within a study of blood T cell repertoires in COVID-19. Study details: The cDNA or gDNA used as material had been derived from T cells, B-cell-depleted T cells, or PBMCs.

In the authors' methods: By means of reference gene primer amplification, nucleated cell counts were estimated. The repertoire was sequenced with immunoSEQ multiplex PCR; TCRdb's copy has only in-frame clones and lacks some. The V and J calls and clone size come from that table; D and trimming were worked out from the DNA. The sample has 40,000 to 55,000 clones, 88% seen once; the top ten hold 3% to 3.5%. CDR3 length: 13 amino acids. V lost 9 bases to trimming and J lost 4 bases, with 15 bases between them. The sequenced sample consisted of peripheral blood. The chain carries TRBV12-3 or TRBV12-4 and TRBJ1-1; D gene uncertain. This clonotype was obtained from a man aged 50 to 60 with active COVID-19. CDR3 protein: CASRSGPSTEAFF. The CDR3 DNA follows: TGTGCCAGTCGCAGCGGCCCCAGCACTGAAGCTTTCTTT.